A single sample gave rise to the 12 T cell receptor beta chains below, sequenced in a study of molecular identifiers for immune sequencing clone quantification. TCRdb re-analysed the PCR reads in MiXCR, keeping a single row per CDR3 protein. Of 80,000 to 100,000 distinct CDR3 sequences in the sample, 20% to 25% were seen once. The sequencing input was naive CD8+ T cells from blood, with Jurkat cell RNA spiked in. Sample subset: FACS-sorted CD8+CD4-CCR7+CD45RA+ naive T cells. The receptors originated from a human donor in good health. Some libraries in this study had Jurkat cell RNA spiked in.

This clonotype appeared once. The conserved phenylalanine or tryptophan is not found at the CDR3 terminus, so this likely reflects a read error. This chain joins TRBV5-4 and TRBJ1-1, with unresolved D. The V end was cut by 7 bases, the J end by 3 bases, with 19 bases between. The CDR3 runs 15 residues. Germline assignment: CDR1 SGHNT and CDR2 YYREEE (reference sequence). This CDR3 is CASRGQGSGYTEAFL. For the CDR3, the DNA is TGTGCCAGCCGTGGGCAAGGGAGCGGGTACACTGAAGCTTTCCTT.

Comments on this clonotype: Relative to the germline gene, one junction end is altered; a read error may explain this. This chain connects TRBV5-1 to TRBJ2-5, with 8 bases identical to TRBD1. CDR1 and CDR2 (germline): SGHRS, YFSETQ. This CDR3 has 13 residues. In nucleotides, the CDR3 is TGCACCAGCAGAGGGACAGGTCAAGAGACCCAGTACTTC. Protein product: CTSRGTGQETQYF. The full variable domain, completed using reference TRBV5-1 and TRBJ2-5, is KAGVTQTPRYLIKTRGQQVTLSCSPISGHRSVSWYQQTPGQGLQFLFEYFSETQRNKGNFPGRFSGRQFSNSRSEMNVSTLELGDSALYLCTSRGTGQETQYFGPGTRLLVL.

This clonotype was seen many times. J is TRBJ2-7 and V is TRBV15; D might be TRBD1 or TRBD2, each matching 5 bases. The V gene lost 2 bases and the J gene lost 6 bases, with 14 bases spanning the gap. This CDR3 is built from 14 residues. The germline V gene has CDR1 LNHNV and CDR2 YYDKDF (reference sequence). The CDR3 DNA reads TGTGCCACCAGCAGAATCCGGGGCAGAGGCGAGCAGTACTTC. Amino acids: CATSRIRGRGEQYF.

For this clonotype: A much bigger clone sits one base away, suggesting this may be a read error. The chain is built from TRBV14 and TRBJ2-7; tentative D call: TRBD1 (5 bases). Per germline, CDR1 SGHDN and CDR2 FVKESK. This CDR3 spans 17 amino acids. CDR3 sequence reads: CVSSQDLGQGLAHEQYF. The CDR3, as DNA: TGTGTCAGCAGCCAAGATCTCGGCCAGGGTCTCGCCCACGAGCAGTACTTC.

This clonotype turned up a few times. The CDR3 does not end in the conserved phenylalanine or tryptophan, so this is likely a read error. This sequence joins TRBV27 and TRBJ1-4, with D maybe TRBD1 (5 bases). Trimming cost V 2 bases and J 5 bases, with 15 bases left between them. The CDR3 is made up of 16 amino acids. Germline V gene sequence: CDR1 MNHEY, CDR2 SMNVEV (reference sequence). CDR3 amino acids: CASSLEGSGQNEKLFS. As DNA, the CDR3 is TGTGCCAGCAGTTTAGAGGGGTCGGGTCAGAATGAAAAACTGTTTTCT.

As to this clonotype: Given a much more abundant clone one base away, this may be a read error. The chain combines TRBV2 with TRBJ1-5; TRBD1 might be the D (6 bases). The CDR3 extends over 15 amino acids. Germline CDR1 is SNHLY and CDR2 is FYNNEI. In DNA, the CDR3 is TGTGTCAGCAGTTCGACAGGCTTCTCGAAACAGCCCCAGCATTTT. Its translation: CVSSSTGFSKQPQHF.

This clonotype was seen a handful of times. The rearrangement joins TRBV7-2 to TRBJ2-1; 10 bases are a match to TRBD1. The CDR3 is 17 residues long. Looked up from germline, CDR1 is SGHTA and CDR2 is FQGNSA. J gave up 6 bases and V 1 base, and 9 bases lay outside the gene matches. Here the CDR3 reads CASSLDFWDRGGNEQFF. DNA of the CDR3: TGTGCCAGCAGCTTAGATTTCTGGGACAGGGGCGGCAATGAGCAGTTCTTC.

This clonotype was seen only a few times. The chain couples TRBV27 to TRBJ2-5, with D possibly being TRBD2 (7 bases). Trimming pared 5 bases from V and 1 base from J, leaving 23 bases between. This CDR3 is 18 amino acids long. CDR1 is MNHEY, CDR2 SMNVEV, per germline (reference sequence). This CDR3 reads CASSRLSPRGHIQETQYF. The CDR3 coding sequence is TGTGCCAGCAGTCGCCTATCCCCGCGGGGGCACATCCAAGAGACCCAGTACTTC.

This clonotype came up many times. The chain links TRBV7-8 to TRBJ2-3; a possible D gene is TRBD2 (6 bases). The CDR3 has 14 residues. V was pared by 5 bases and J by 2 bases, with 11 bases between. The germline gives CDR1 SGHVS, CDR2 FQNEAQ. The CDR3 sequence is CASSPAGYTDTQYF. The CDR3 DNA reads as TGTGCCAGCAGCCCAGCGGGCTACACAGATACGCAGTATTTT.

This clonotype was found many times. The chain couples TRBV30 to TRBJ2-7; possible D gene TRBD2, 6 bases. V was pared by 3 bases and J by 6 bases, with 12 bases between. The CDR3 runs 12 residues. Germline assignment: CDR1 GTSNPN and CDR2 SVGIG (reference sequence). The DNA for the CDR3 is TGTGCCTGGAGCCCGGAGGGCCTCGAGCAGTACTTC. This codes for CAWSPEGLEQYF.

This clonotype appeared a few times. The CDR3 loop is CASSFGAAEAFF. The CDR3 DNA reads TGTGCCAGCAGCTTCGGAGCGGCTGAAGCTTTCTTT. This chain uses TRBV5-4 with TRBJ1-1; D not certain. CDR1 is SGHNT, CDR2 YYREEE, per germline (reference sequence). The CDR3 sequence is 12 residues long. With 2 bases removed from V and 6 bases from J, the gap between germline ends came to 8 bases.

This clonotype was seen repeatedly, ten times or more. CDR3 sequence reads: CSARGTGVDEQYF. CDR3 DNA: TGCAGTGCTAGAGGGACAGGGGTTGACGAGCAGTACTTC. This chain connects TRBV20-1 to TRBJ2-7; 9 nucleotides line up with TRBD1. CDR1 and CDR2 (germline): DFQATT, SNEGSKA (reference sequence). The trim removed 1 base at V and 5 bases at J, leaving 3 bases unmatched. The CDR3 is made up of 13 amino acids.